Below, 21 T cell receptor beta chains from the same sample are listed, as sequenced in a study of blood T cell repertoires in COVID-19. The method was immunoSEQ multiplex PCR; TCRdb's version includes in-frame clones alone and lacks a portion of them. The sample lists about 34,000 clones, about 72% occurring once. Input material: peripheral blood. The receptors stem from a woman aged 60-75 years with acute or convalescent COVID-19.

The J gene is TRBJ1-2, the V gene TRBV7-9; TRBD1 matches at 7 bases. The germline V gene has CDR1 SEHNR and CDR2 FQNEAQ (reference sequence). The CDR3 length is 15 residues. V was pared by 5 bases and J by 7 bases, with 13 bases of the junction left unmatched. The CDR3 coding sequence is TGTGCCAGCAGCGGCCGGAAACAGGCAGGGGGTGGCTACACCTTC. It specifies CASSGRKQAGGGYTF.

V gene TRBV3-1 (or the pseudogene TRBV3-2) combines with J gene TRBJ2-7; D is unclear. V lost 3 bases and J 0 bases, leaving 6 bases between the germline ends. CDR1 LGHDT and CDR2 YNNKEL come from the germline V gene (reference sequence). This CDR3 comprises 13 residues. The CDR3 region has the DNA TGTGCCAGCAGCCAGGCCGACTCCTACGAGCAGTACTTC. It encodes CASSQADSYEQYF.

The V call is TRBV5-5, the J call TRBJ2-3, with TRBD2 matching 13 bases. V lost 4 bases to trimming and J lost 5 bases; unmatched junction nucleotides: 7. Germline values: CDR1 SGHKS, CDR2 YYEKEE (reference sequence). This CDR3 is 16 amino acids long. The CDR3 loop reads CASSLTSGGAGDTQYF. The CDR3 DNA reads as TGTGCCAGCAGCCTTACTAGCGGGGGGGCTGGAGATACGCAGTATTTT.

The chain couples TRBV11-3 to TRBJ1-5; D perhaps matches TRBD1 (5 bases). The germline V gene has CDR1 SGHNT and CDR2 YENEEA. This CDR3 spans 15 amino acids. V was cut by 4 bases and J by 4 bases, with 14 bases left in between. The CDR3 bases are TGTGCCAGCAGCTCGGCCGGGGGGGAGAATCAGCCCCAGCATTTT. Its translation: CASSSAGGENQPQHF.

This clone was seen once. At the DNA level, this CDR3 is encoded by other sequences in the same sample as well. The chain carries TRBV18 and TRBJ2-7; D remains unclear. There are 12 residues in the CDR3. Germline CDR1 and CDR2: KGHSH and LQKENI. V was clipped by 6 bases and J by 7 bases, with 13 bases between them. The CDR3 nucleotides are TGTGCCAGCTCCCCCCAGGCCCATGAGCAGTACTTC. Protein: CASSPQAHEQYF.

This chain uses TRBV29-1 with TRBJ2-1; 7 positions agree with TRBD1. This CDR3 is 13 amino acids long. V dropped 4 bases and J dropped 4; count of bases not matched to a gene: 4. Germline V gives CDR1 SQVTM, CDR2 ANQGSEA. The CDR3 DNA sequence: TGCAGCGTTGGGGGGACAGTATACAATGAGCAGTTCTTC. This gives the protein CSVGGTVYNEQFF.

The CDR3 loop is CATGAGDLQETQYF. CDR3 bases: TGTGCCACCGGGGCGGGGGACCTTCAAGAGACCCAGTACTTC. V usage is TRBV2 and J usage is TRBJ2-5; 7 nucleotides align to TRBD2. After removal of 10 bases from V and 2 bases from J, the junction contained 10 bases not matched to a gene. The CDR3 runs 14 residues. Germline assignment: CDR1 SNHLY and CDR2 FYNNEI.

V gene TRBV6-1 combines with J gene TRBJ1-2; no firm D call. The V gene lost 2 bases and the J gene lost 6 bases, with 10 bases spanning the gap. CDR1 MNHNS and CDR2 SASEGT come from the germline V gene. There are 13 residues in the CDR3. The CDR3 reads CASSETGSHGYTF. The CDR3 DNA reads TGTGCCAGCAGTGAAACCGGGTCCCATGGCTACACCTTC.

The chain uses TRBV18 and TRBJ2-2; no reliable D call. Germline V gene lookup returns CDR1 KGHSH and CDR2 LQKENI. CDR3 length: 16 amino acids. The V and J ends lost 3 bases and 5 bases respectively, with 16 bases between them. The CDR3, as DNA: TGTGCCAGCTCACCCCAAAGATTCGGGTCGACCGGGGAGCTGTTTTTT. Translated, it gives CASSPQRFGSTGELFF. Combining the CDR3 with reference TRBV18 and TRBJ2-2 gives the whole variable domain NAGVMQNPRHLVRRRGQEARLRCSPMKGHSHVYWYRQLPEEGLKFMVYLQKENIIDESGMPKERFSAEFPKEGPSILRIQQVVRGDSAAYFCASSPQRFGSTGELFFGEGSRLTVL.

This chain connects TRBV3-1 (or the pseudogene TRBV3-2) to TRBJ1-2, with D tentatively TRBD1 (5 bases). Germline assignment: CDR1 LGHDT and CDR2 YNNKEL (reference sequence). The CDR3 is made up of 18 amino acids. Trimming left V 0 bases short and J 5 bases short, with 22 bases between. The CDR3 sequence is CASSQESVDNRPLYGYTF. The DNA of the CDR3 is TGTGCCAGCAGCCAAGAGTCTGTGGACAACCGACCACTATATGGCTACACCTTC.

The chain links TRBV4-1 to TRBJ1-3; D might be TRBD1 (5 bases). Germline loops: CDR1 MGHRA, CDR2 YSYEKL. V shed 0 bases and J shed 0 bases, with 15 bases lying between them. The CDR3 consists of 18 residues. The chain's CDR3 is CASSQDQGLTPSGNTIYF. CDR3 in DNA: TGCGCCAGCAGCCAAGATCAGGGCCTCACTCCCTCTGGAAACACCATATATTTT.

This chain connects TRBV2 to TRBJ1-4, with unresolved D. CDR3 length: 14 amino acids. V lost 6 bases to trimming and J lost 8 bases, with 16 bases between them. CDR1 is SNHLY, CDR2 FYNNEI, per germline. The DNA of the CDR3 is TGTGCCAGCAGCACCCTGGGGAGAGGCGAAAAACTGTTTTTT. It codes for CASSTLGRGEKLFF.

This chain joins TRBV28 and TRBJ1-4; maybe TRBD1 (5 bases). This CDR3 comprises 14 residues. V lost 6 bases to trimming and J lost 3 bases, with 11 bases between them. Germline loops: CDR1 MDHEN, CDR2 SYDVKM. CDR3 DNA: TGTGCCAGCAGGCACGGGACTCCTAATGAAAAACTGTTTTTT. Its protein is CASRHGTPNEKLFF.

This clone was seen only once. The rearrangement uses TRBV7-2 and TRBJ1-2; 7 bases fit TRBD1. Germline assignment: CDR1 SGHTA and CDR2 FQGNSA. The trim removed 3 bases at V and 8 bases at J, leaving 9 bases unmatched. The CDR3 spans 14 residues. The CDR3 loop reads CASSFESGTAGYTF. The CDR3 bases are TGTGCCAGCAGCTTCGAATCCGGGACAGCCGGCTACACCTTC. Variable domain in full (rest from reference TRBV7-2 and TRBJ1-2): GAGVSQSPSNKVTEKGKDVELRCDPISGHTALYWYRQSLGQGLEFLIYFQGNSAPDKSGLPSDRFSAERTGGSVSTLTIQRTQQEDSAVYLCASSFESGTAGYTFGSGTRLTVV.

The V gene is TRBV19, the J gene TRBJ1-6; a weak D match, TRBD1 (6 bases). CDR1 and CDR2 from the germline V gene are LNHDA and SQIVND (reference sequence). The CDR3 loop spans 16 amino acids. Trimming removed 7 bases at V and 5 bases at J, with 18 bases between. The CDR3: CASNRGGGWNNSPLHF. The CDR3 DNA is TGTGCCAGTAACCGAGGGGGGGGCTGGAATAATTCACCCCTCCACTTT.

V and J are TRBV20-1 and TRBJ1-1; 8 nucleotides agree with TRBD1. Germline loops: CDR1 DFQATT, CDR2 SNEGSKA (reference sequence). The CDR3 has 15 residues. The trim removed 3 bases at V and 3 bases at J, leaving 9 bases unmatched. For the CDR3, the DNA is TGCAGTGCTAGTACGGCCGACAGGGGAGACACTGAAGCTTTCTTT. Its translation is CSASTADRGDTEAFF.

The chain is built from TRBV2 and TRBJ1-2; TRBD1 matches at 10 bases. Germline CDR1 and CDR2: SNHLY and FYNNEI. There are 14 residues in the CDR3. The J segment lost 3 bases and the V segment lost 3 bases, leaving 1 base of the junction unmatched. The CDR3 bases are TGTGCCAGCAGTGAGGGACAGGGGTACTATGGCTACACCTTC. Translating it yields CASSEGQGYYGYTF.

This chain uses TRBV7-2 with TRBJ2-5, with TRBD2 identical over 9 bases. The CDR3 spans 14 residues. With V trimmed by 5 bases and J by 6 bases, 7 bases remained unmatched. From germline, CDR1 is SGHTA and CDR2 FQGNSA. The CDR3 coding sequence is TGTGCCAGCAGCCCCGGCGGGGGGGCAAAGACCCAGTACTTC. It translates to CASSPGGGAKTQYF.

This rearrangement joins TRBV3-1 (or the pseudogene TRBV3-2) to TRBJ2-2; a possible D gene is TRBD1 (5 bases). Between the trimmed V and J ends, which lost 1 base and 0 bases, there was a span of 9 bases. CDR1 and CDR2 (germline): LGHDT, YNNKEL (reference sequence). The CDR3 runs 16 residues. The CDR3 protein is CASSQGAGTNTGELFF. CDR3 coding DNA: TGTGCCAGCAGCCAAGGAGCAGGGACGAACACCGGGGAGCTGTTTTTT.

This clone showed up just a few times. The chain joins TRBV2 to TRBJ1-2; 7 nucleotides match TRBD1. J was trimmed by 0 bases and V by 4 bases; bases with no gene match: 5. Germline CDR1 SNHLY, CDR2 FYNNEI. The CDR3 sequence is 15 residues long. The CDR3 loop is CASSGDRVANYGYTF. CDR3 DNA sequence: TGTGCCAGCAGTGGTGACAGGGTAGCTAACTATGGCTACACCTTC.

This chain joins TRBV4-2 and TRBJ2-7, with 10 bases fitting TRBD1. J lost 7 bases, V lost 0 bases, and 15 bases had no gene match. Germline V gene sequence: CDR1 LGHNA, CDR2 YNFKEQ. This CDR3 spans 18 amino acids. The CDR3 is CASSQDGPGQGLTWEQYF. As DNA, the CDR3 is TGTGCCAGCAGCCAAGATGGTCCGGGACAGGGGCTGACGTGGGAGCAGTACTTC.